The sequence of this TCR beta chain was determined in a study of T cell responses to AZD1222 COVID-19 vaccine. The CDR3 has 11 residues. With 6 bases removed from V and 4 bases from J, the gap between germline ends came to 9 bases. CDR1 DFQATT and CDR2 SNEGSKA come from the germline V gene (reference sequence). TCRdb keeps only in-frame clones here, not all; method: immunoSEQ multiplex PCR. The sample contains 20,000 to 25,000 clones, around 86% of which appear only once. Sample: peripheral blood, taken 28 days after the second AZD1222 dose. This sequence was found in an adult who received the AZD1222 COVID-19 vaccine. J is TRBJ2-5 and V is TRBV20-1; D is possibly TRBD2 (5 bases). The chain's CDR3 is CSAGRGETQYF. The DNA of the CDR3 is TGCAGTGCAGGCCGGGGAGAGACCCAGTACTTC.